The sequence of this TCR beta chain was determined in a study of T cells in Graves' hyperthyroidism and ophthalmopathy. The V end lost 6 bases, the J end lost 4 bases, and 17 bases lay between the germline ends. The germline gives CDR1 LGHNT, CDR2 FRNRAP. This CDR3 is 15 amino acids long. Orbital computed tomography and thyroid ultrasound, together with serum TRAb and thyroxine and clinical symptoms, were used for diagnoses. The authors obtained PBMCs from more than 9.5 ml of fresh peripheral blood. What was amplified from RNA transcripts were TCR beta CDR3 regions. A set of HTBI primers served as the primers for a first-round RT-PCR of the TCR CDR3. TCRdb passed the multiplex PCR reads through MiXCR, listing each CDR3 protein once. The table has some 500,000 distinct CDR3 sequences, over 13% seen once; the top ten hold about a sixth. This clonotype was seen repeatedly, ten times or more.

The sample consisted of blood. This clonotype originated in a woman younger than 30 with Graves' hyperthyroidism. The chain carries TRBV12-5 and TRBJ2-3, with TRBD1 as a possible D gene (6 bases). The CDR3 nucleotides read TGTGCTAGTGGACCCACAGGGTTCGGTGCAGATACGCAGTATTTT. Its protein product is CASGPTGFGADTQYF.